Included here is one TCR beta chain sequence, with context. This clonotype was seen a few times. The antigen it recognizes is unknown. No quality values exist for individual bases; no much larger clone is one base distant. V sheds 6 bases and J sheds 4 bases, leaving 15 bases between their ends. Inclusive of the bounding cysteine and phenylalanine, the CDR3 is 13 residues long. Of all the DNA, just the CDR3 is kept, 39 bases in frame from base 1. Sequences DFQATT (CDR1) and SNEGSKA (CDR2) are obtained from the germline V gene (reference sequence). These data come from a study of vaccination and CD4 T cells after COVID-19 (dated by TCRdb to 2022 to 2024). Study-wide context: SARS-CoV-2 positivity had been established in the convalescent patients by nasal swab PCR, and mild disease was recorded in under ten of these patients and severe disease in one. The convalescent cohort included six males and four females, with two Hispanic individuals, seven Caucasians, two Asians and one multiracial person. Participants got two doses of the Pfizer-BioNTech BNT162b2 vaccine (n=8) or two doses of the Moderna mRNA-1273 vaccine (n=2). Post-COVID blood samples from convalescent patients were collected a median of roughly 100 days after diagnosis, with a range of about 30 to 170 days. Post-vaccine blood samples were taken a median of around 68 days after the second vaccine dose, with a range of roughly 14 to 250 days. For stimulating the cultures, overlapping spike peptide pools were used, derived from SARS-CoV-2 as well as from the common cold coronaviruses HCoV-NL63, HCoV-OC43 and HCoV-229E. As controls, cultures received a CEFX viral epitope pool (the positive control), an HIV-1 Nef peptide pool (the negative control), or no peptide at all. In fewer than 12 COVID-19 convalescent patients and 4 infection-naive healthy vaccine recipients, researchers compared the spike-specific CD4+ TCR repertoire from before mRNA vaccination with the repertoire from after. Study-wide findings and limitations: Among the post-vaccine SARS-CoV-2-reactive clones in convalescent patients, a median about 86% showed up only after vaccination, which suggests vaccine-specific priming. Relatively few convalescent patients were included in the study, and early timepoints after natural infection were not analyzed. Of the vaccine-specific clones in convalescent patients, 304 of 307, or nearly all, reacted only to SARS-CoV-2 spike and did not cross-react with common cold coronaviruses. An increase in the median number of SARS-CoV-2-reactive clonotypes from approximately 20 after infection to a few dozen after vaccination was observed, but the change was not found to be significant.

Libraries came from PCR. At the Johns Hopkins FTIC core, DNA from the cultured CD4+ T cells underwent TCR sequencing with the Oncomine TCR Beta short-read assay. Genomic DNA was extracted from the cultured CD4+ T cells with the QIAamp micro DNA kit. The Oncomine TCR Beta libraries from cultured CD4+ T cells were pooled using unique dual indexes and then sequenced on an Illumina iSeq 100. The source study handled its data this way. Non-productive sequences were removed, and CDR3s that did not start with C, did not end with F or W, or were shorter than 7 amino acids were discarded. The MANAFEST web application was used to identify antigen-specific clonotypes by comparing peptide-stimulated wells against reference wells and other culture wells. To be called positive, a clone needed an FDR below 0.05, an odds ratio above 5, and a productive frequency above 0.1% in at least two of three replicate wells. Cross-reactive clonotypes were defined as significantly expanded in both SARS-CoV-2 spike wells and at least one common cold coronavirus spike condition. CDR3 homology was assessed with Levenshtein distances (stringdist) and unrooted phylogenetic trees (ape) in R version 3.6.1. TCRdb trimmed public reads at Q25 via fastp, called clones via MiXCR and kept in-frame beta chains. Rows are combined by CDR3 protein, so each entry shows the most common genes and DNA. Here the V and J calls rest on TCRdb's processing, not on the authors' analysis. In all, the sample holds about 13,000 distinct CDR3 sequences, and around two thirds of those were seen once. The ten largest clones add up to about 12% of the sample.

The treatment or condition label, read with the paper, signifies: approximately nine-day PBMC culture with coronavirus spike peptide pools or control peptides (ViraFEST assay). The study used the ViraFEST assay, which expanded antigen-specific T cells with peptide pools and then identified expanded clonotypes by TCR sequencing. The convalescent patients' positive SARS-CoV-2 PCR tests fell between March and December 2020, which was before the Alpha, Beta and Delta variants emerged in the United States. About 2 million PBMCs per well were cultured in IMDM with approximately 5% human AB serum and approximately 10 IU/ml IL-2, plus 10 ug/ml peptide pools. Half of the culture medium was replaced with fresh IL-2-containing medium on days 3 and 7. Once the cells had been in culture for ten to eleven days, the EasySep CD4+ T cell isolation kit was used to isolate CD4+ T cells by negative selection. PBMCs were separated from whole blood using Ficoll-Paque Plus gradient centrifugation and then either used fresh or cryopreserved at -140C. Triplicate wells were generally used for each culture condition.

The chain is made from TRBV20-1 and TRBJ2-5; the D gene cannot be resolved reliably. Sequenced: CD4+ T cells from blood, cultured in vitro. This clonotype was sampled from a human donor who had recovered from COVID-19. The CDR3 protein: CSAPAGIRETQYF. The nucleotides read TGCAGTGCCCCGGCTGGGATCCGAGAGACCCAGTACTTC.